A single sample gave rise to the 4 T cell receptor beta chains below, sequenced in a study of cytomegalovirus exposure and HLA in healthy donors. 13 Jbeta primers and 60 Vbeta primers were used for the PCR. Generated by immunoSEQ multiplex PCR, the TCRdb table keeps only in-frame clones and is missing some. Among about 92,000 clones listed, 55% to 75% were seen once. The sample consisted of PBMCs. The receptors were gathered from a man aged 45 to 65 in good health and CMV-seronegative.

This clone was found a few times. J is TRBJ2-1 and V is TRBV28; 7 bases line up with TRBD2. The CDR3 is 15 residues long. V shed 4 bases, J shed 9 bases, and the junction held 12 bases outside the gene matches. The germline V gene encodes CDR1 MDHEN and CDR2 SYDVKM. CDR3 sequence reads: CASSSPTGGPFEQFF. CDR3 nucleotide sequence: TGTGCCAGCAGTTCCCCAACGGGGGGACCTTTTGAGCAGTTCTTC.

The gene calls are TRBV4-2 and TRBJ2-3, with D perhaps TRBD1 (7 bases). The CDR3 consists of 15 residues. In germline, CDR1 is LGHNA, CDR2 YNFKEQ. V was clipped by 4 bases and J by 3 bases, with 14 bases between them. The CDR3 spells CASSLGGQSTDTQYF. The CDR3 region has the DNA TGTGCCAGCAGCCTCGGGGGACAGAGTACAGATACGCAGTATTTT.

V gene TRBV9 combines with J gene TRBJ2-5; weak D call: TRBD2 (7 bases). Germline loops: CDR1 SGDLS, CDR2 YYNGEE. The CDR3 has 14 amino acids. Deletions cut 3 bases from V and 7 bases from J, with 16 bases between. CDR3 protein: CASSDRGAEGTQYF. The CDR3 DNA reads as TGTGCCAGCAGCGATCGGGGGGCTGAAGGGACCCAGTACTTC.

This chain joins TRBV10-3 and TRBJ2-7, with 9 bases matching TRBD2. Losses at the gene ends were 2 bases for V and 6 bases for J; bases not matched to a gene: 8. From germline, CDR1 is ENHRY and CDR2 SYGVKD. The length of the CDR3 is 15 residues. The CDR3 protein is CAISELAGPSGEQYV. DNA for the CDR3: TGTGCCATCAGTGAGCTAGCGGGACCCTCGGGCGAGCAGTACGTC.